This entry is about one TCR beta chain. Libraries were prepared by immunoSEQ multiplex PCR; TCRdb keeps only in-frame clonotypes and omits some of them. This sample has some 99,000 clones, with about 94% found just once. This entry comes from a study of T cell changes during pregnancy in multiple sclerosis. Germline CDR1 reads LGHNA; CDR2 reads YNFKEQ. The germline V and J ends were trimmed by 0 bases and 1 base, with 10 bases remaining between them. The CDR3 covers 16 residues. The chain links TRBV4-2 to TRBJ2-1, with a weak D call TRBD1 (6 bases). The source was peripheral blood, collected after pregnancy. The clonotype was recovered from a female donor with multiple sclerosis, enrolled in a pregnancy study. CDR3 DNA sequence: TGTGCCAGCAGCCAAGACTCAGGGGTTTCCTACAATGAGCAGTTCTTC. It codes for CASSQDSGVSYNEQFF.